This passage covers 5 T cell receptor beta chains from one sample sequenced in a study of blood T cell repertoires in COVID-19. Data came from immunoSEQ multiplex PCR; TCRdb stores just in-frame clones and leaves some out. The table includes roughly 110,000 clones, around 78% detected once. Material: peripheral blood. These receptors were taken from a man older than 75 with COVID-19, enrolled during active disease.

The chain couples TRBV19 to TRBJ2-1; a weak D match, TRBD2 (5 bases). V shed 4 bases and J shed 6 bases, with 22 bases lying between them. The CDR3 runs to 17 residues. The germline V gene encodes CDR1 LNHDA and CDR2 SQIVND (reference sequence). CDR3 sequence: CASSTINSAVGSNEQFF. The CDR3 DNA reads TGTGCCAGTAGTACCATTAATAGCGCGGTAGGGTCCAATGAGCAGTTCTTC.

The rearrangement uses TRBV7-2 and TRBJ2-5; D call uncertain. With 0 bases removed from V and 5 bases from J, the gap between germline ends came to 4 bases. The CDR3 has 12 amino acids. Germline V gene sequence: CDR1 SGHTA, CDR2 FQGNSA. The CDR3 coding sequence is TGTGCCAGCAGCTTAGCAGCGGAGACCCAGTACTTC. This sequence encodes CASSLAAETQYF.

The gene calls are TRBV10-1 and TRBJ2-3; D is perhaps TRBD1 (5 bases). The V end lost 7 bases, the J end lost 1 base, and 18 bases lay between the germline ends. Per the germline V gene, CDR1 is WNHNN and CDR2 is SYGVQD (reference sequence). This CDR3 contains 16 residues. Here the CDR3 DNA reads TGCGCCAGCACCTTTACTGGACCCAGGGGCACAGATACGCAGTATTTT. Protein product: CASTFTGPRGTDTQYF.

The rearrangement links TRBV6-6 to TRBJ2-4, with D possibly matching TRBD2 (5 bases). The CDR3 is 14 residues long. The germline CDR1 and CDR2 sequences are MNHNY and SVGAGI (reference sequence). V was cut by 6 bases and J by 7 bases, with 16 bases left in between. The CDR3 is CASSLGIPGNIQYF. CDR3 DNA: TGTGCCAGCAGCCTCGGGATACCTGGGAACATTCAGTACTTC.

This clone was recorded once. J is TRBJ2-1 and V is TRBV9, with TRBD1 matching over 8 bases. This CDR3 contains 17 residues. V lost 4 bases to trimming and J lost 4 bases; unmatched junction nucleotides: 13. In germline, CDR1 is SGDLS, CDR2 YYNGEE. The chain's CDR3 is CASSTGQGLNPYNEQFF. CDR3 DNA sequence: TGTGCCAGCAGCACAGGACAGGGACTGAACCCTTACAATGAGCAGTTCTTC. Combining the CDR3 with reference TRBV9 and TRBJ2-1 gives the whole variable domain DSGVTQTPKHLITATGQRVTLRCSPRSGDLSVYWYQQSLDQGLQFLIQYYNGEERAKGNILERFSAQQFPDLHSELNLSSLELGDSALYFCASSTGQGLNPYNEQFFGPGTRLTVL.